The entry that follows covers one T cell receptor beta chain sequence. Antigen unknown. The CDR3 is 11 amino acids. Per germline, CDR1 SGHNT and CDR2 YYREEE (reference sequence). This entry comes from a study of monozygotic twins with inflammatory bowel disease. Using the 5' RACE reads, TCRdb records one entry per CDR3 protein without DNA. This listing includes fewer than 450,000 distinct CDR3 sequences. Study outcomes and limitations: The analysis failed to separate different T cell subtypes.

The rearrangement links TRBV5-4 to TRBJ2-1. This receptor was obtained from a human donor with ulcerative colitis or Crohn's disease, or a healthy co-twin of an affected twin (not recorded which). The sequenced material came from blood. The CDR3 is CASSFGSWQFF. The full variable domain, completed using reference TRBV5-4 and TRBJ2-1, is ETGVTQSPTHLIKTRGQQVTLRCSSQSGHNTVSWYQQALGQGPQFIFQYYREEENGRGNFPPRFSGLQFPNYSSELNVNALELDDSALYLCASSFGSWQFFGPGTRLTVL.